This T cell receptor (beta chain) was identified in a study of radiation and T cells in renal cell carcinoma. Method: immunoSEQ multiplex PCR; TCRdb's copy keeps in-frame clones and lacks some. The repertoire holds 75,000 to 95,000 clones, with 85% as singletons. The ends were cut back, 6 bases at V and 6 bases at J, with 10 bases in the middle. Germline V gives CDR1 MNHNS, CDR2 SASEGT. The CDR3 is 12 residues long. Time point in this sample: blood 4 weeks post-SBRT, at nephrectomy. Treatment in this sample: 15 Gy SBRT to primary tumor, nephrectomy 4 weeks later. Nephrectomy followed 15 Gy stereotactic body radiation by 4 weeks. After SBRT, blood was collected at 2 and 4 weeks, plus baseline. The patient's renal cell carcinoma had clear cell pathology.

The V call is TRBV6-1, the J call TRBJ2-3, with D perhaps assigned TRBD1 or TRBD2 (5 bases each). Sequencing used blood, obtained from a patient whose treatment included radiotherapy and nephrectomy. This TCR was sampled from a man aged 45-65 years with renal cell carcinoma. The CDR3 DNA is TGTGCCAGCAGCCCTGAGGGGGATACGCAGTATTTT. Its protein is CASSPEGDTQYF.